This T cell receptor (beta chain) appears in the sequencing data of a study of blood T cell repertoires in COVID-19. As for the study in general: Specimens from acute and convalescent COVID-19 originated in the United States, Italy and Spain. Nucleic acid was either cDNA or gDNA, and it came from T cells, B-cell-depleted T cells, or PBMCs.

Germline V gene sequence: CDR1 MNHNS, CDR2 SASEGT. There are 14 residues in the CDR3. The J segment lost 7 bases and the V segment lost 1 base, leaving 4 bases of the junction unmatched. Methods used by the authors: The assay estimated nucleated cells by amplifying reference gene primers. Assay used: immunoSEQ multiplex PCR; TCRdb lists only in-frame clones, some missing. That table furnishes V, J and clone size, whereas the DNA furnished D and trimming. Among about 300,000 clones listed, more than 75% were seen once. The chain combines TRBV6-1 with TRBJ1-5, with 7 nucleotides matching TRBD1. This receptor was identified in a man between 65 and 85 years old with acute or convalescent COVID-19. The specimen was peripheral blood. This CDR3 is CASSEGAGGQPQHF. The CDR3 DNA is TGTGCCAGCAGTGAAGGGGCAGGGGGACAGCCCCAGCATTTT.